What follows are 18 T cell receptor beta chains derived from one specimen sequenced in a study of cytomegalovirus exposure and HLA in healthy donors. The PCR used 60 Vbeta and 13 Jbeta primers. Clones were sequenced by immunoSEQ multiplex PCR, and TCRdb holds only the in-frame ones, with some missing. The table lists roughly 150,000 clones, 70% to 80% of them singletons, with around 6.3% in the top ten. Material for sequencing was PBMCs. The receptors come from a man in his forties in good health and CMV-seropositive.

The chain uses TRBV27 and TRBJ1-4; D is ambiguous. The CDR3 is 16 amino acids. Germline CDR1 reads MNHEY; CDR2 reads SMNVEV (reference sequence). The V gene lost 6 bases and the J gene lost 2 bases, with 16 bases spanning the gap. The CDR3: CASSPRGILTNEKLFF. As DNA, the CDR3 is TGTGCCAGCAGCCCCCGGGGAATTCTTACTAATGAAAAACTGTTTTTT. Together with reference TRBV27 and TRBJ1-4, the CDR3 gives the full variable domain: EAQVTQNPRYLITVTGKKLTVTCSQNMNHEYMSWYRQDPGLGLRQIYYSMNVEVTDKGDVPEGYKVSRKEKRNFPLILESPSPNQTSLYFCASSPRGILTNEKLFFGSGTQLSVL.

V gene TRBV9 combines with J gene TRBJ1-3; 8 bases align to TRBD1. V trimming: 2 bases; J trimming: 0 bases; junction bases outside the gene matches: 10. The CDR3 is 18 residues long. Germline V CDR1 and CDR2: SGDLS, YYNGEE. CDR3 DNA: TGTGCCAGCAGCGTCGCCACACAGGGGGTGCCCTCTGGAAACACCATATATTTT. Translating gives CASSVATQGVPSGNTIYF.

This clone has just a few counts. The chain couples TRBV6-1 to TRBJ2-7; 9 bases are shared with TRBD1. Germline CDR1 MNHNS, CDR2 SASEGT. Unmatched junction bases numbered 5, after V lost 7 bases and J lost 4 bases. The CDR3 extends over 13 amino acids. CDR3 residues: CASNRQGGYEQYF. The CDR3 region has the DNA TGTGCCAGCAACCGACAGGGGGGGTACGAGCAGTACTTC.

This clone was counted a few times. The V call is TRBV6-5, the J call TRBJ1-6; TRBD1 agrees at 8 bases. This CDR3 has 14 residues. V was clipped by 7 bases and J by 7 bases; unmatched bases: 6. The germline V gene has CDR1 MNHEY and CDR2 SVGAGI. In nucleotides, the CDR3 is TGTGCCAGCAAGAACAGGGGGGGAAATTCACCCCTCCACTTT. Translated, it gives CASKNRGGNSPLHF.

V gene TRBV29-1 combines with J gene TRBJ2-5; 9 positions agree with TRBD1. The CDR3 loop spans 12 amino acids. Looked up from germline, CDR1 is SQVTM and CDR2 is ANQGSEA. The ends lost 6 bases at V and 3 bases at J; junction bases unmatched: 2. The CDR3: CSVRTGEETQYF. The CDR3 DNA follows: TGCAGCGTAAGGACAGGGGAAGAGACCCAGTACTTC.

The chain has TRBV5-1 and TRBJ2-2, with 7 bases fitting TRBD1. The V segment lost 0 bases and the J segment 4 bases; nucleotides outside the gene matches: 3. CDR3 length: 15 residues. Germline V CDR1 and CDR2: SGHRS, YFSETQ. The CDR3 region has the DNA TGCGCCAGCAGCTTGGGGGGACAGACCACCGGGGAGCTGTTTTTT. Amino acid sequence: CASSLGGQTTGELFF.

The V and J genes are TRBV7-3 and TRBJ2-5, with TRBD2 as a possible D gene (5 bases). The V gene's germline CDR1 is SGHTA and CDR2 FQGTGA. V was shortened by 5 bases and J by 4 bases, with 11 bases between the two germline ends. CDR3 length: 13 residues. CDR3 residues: CASSPTRGETQYF. The CDR3, as DNA: TGTGCCAGCAGCCCCACCCGGGGAGAGACCCAGTACTTC.

This clone was detected only a few times. V is TRBV9 and J is TRBJ1-2, with TRBD1 matching 7 bases. J gave up 4 bases and V 4 bases, and 10 bases lay outside the gene matches. This CDR3 has 15 amino acids. Germline V gives CDR1 SGDLS, CDR2 YYNGEE. The CDR3: CASSPDRQGTYGYTF. As DNA, the CDR3 is TGTGCCAGCAGCCCAGACAGACAGGGAACCTATGGCTACACCTTC.

The gene calls are TRBV7-8 and TRBJ1-5; D is unresolved. Germline CDR1 and CDR2: SGHVS and FQNEAQ. V was shortened by 5 bases and J by 4 bases, with 9 bases between the two germline ends. The CDR3 covers 13 residues. The chain's CDR3 is CASSPRENQPQHF. The CDR3, as DNA: TGTGCCAGCAGCCCTAGAGAGAATCAGCCCCAGCATTTT.

The rearrangement links TRBV27 to TRBJ2-5; TRBD2 might be the D (5 bases). V was trimmed by 3 bases and J by 4 bases, leaving 9 bases between them. The CDR3 totals 13 residues. CDR1 MNHEY and CDR2 SMNVEV come from the germline V gene (reference sequence). The CDR3 nucleotides are TGTGCCAGCAGTTTCGGAGCGGCAGAGACCCAGTACTTC. This sequence encodes CASSFGAAETQYF.

The gene calls are TRBV6-1 and TRBJ1-1; 7 bases line up with TRBD1. The CDR3 length is 14 residues. The V gene's germline CDR1 is MNHNS and CDR2 SASEGT. Unmatched junction bases numbered 8, after V lost 6 bases and J lost 4 bases. CDR3 bases: TGTGCCAGCAGGCTCTTAGACAGGGCCACTGAAGCTTTCTTT. Residues: CASRLLDRATEAFF.

This rearrangement joins TRBV10-2 to TRBJ2-6; 7 positions match TRBD1. The CDR3 consists of 18 residues. Germline V gene lookup returns CDR1 WSHSY and CDR2 SAAADI. V dropped 4 bases and J dropped 2; count of bases not matched to a gene: 11. CDR3: CASSGQGSLNTGANVLTF. As DNA, the CDR3 is TGCGCCAGCAGTGGACAGGGCTCCTTAAACACTGGGGCCAACGTCCTGACTTTC.

This clone was found once. The sample carries other DNA sequences with the same CDR3. This chain joins TRBV29-1 and TRBJ2-7, with 13 positions matching TRBD2. J gave up 4 bases and V 4 bases, and 1 base lay outside the gene matches. The CDR3 has 13 residues. Looked up from germline, CDR1 is SQVTM and CDR2 is ANQGSEA. CDR3 nucleotide sequence: TGCAGCGTTGGGACTAGCGGGAGTTACGAGCAGTACTTC. It yields the protein CSVGTSGSYEQYF.

The chain is built from TRBV5-5 and TRBJ2-7, with D possibly being TRBD1 (6 bases). The ends were cut back, 4 bases at V and 5 bases at J, with 13 bases in the middle. This CDR3 region has 13 residues. CDR1 is SGHKS and CDR2 is YYEKEE in the germline V gene (reference sequence). This CDR3 is CASSISTGNEQYF. CDR3 sequence (DNA): TGTGCCAGCAGCATCTCAACAGGGAACGAGCAGTACTTC.

This chain uses TRBV9 with TRBJ2-5, with 7 bases fitting TRBD1. V shed 2 bases, J shed 2 bases, and the junction held 3 bases outside the gene matches. CDR1 SGDLS and CDR2 YYNGEE come from the germline V gene. The CDR3 totals 14 residues. CDR3 DNA sequence: TGTGCCAGCAGCGTGGGGACAGTGCAAGAGACCCAGTACTTC. Protein sequence: CASSVGTVQETQYF.

The V gene is TRBV5-6, the J gene TRBJ2-7; a possible D gene is TRBD1 (7 bases). CDR1 SGHDT and CDR2 YYEEEE come from the germline V gene. This CDR3 has 14 amino acids. V lost 4 bases and J 2 bases, leaving 13 bases between the germline ends. CDR3 sequence reads: CASSRRGTAYEQYF. CDR3 bases: TGTGCCAGCAGCCGGAGGGGGACAGCCTACGAGCAGTACTTC.

The chain recombines TRBV7-6 with TRBJ2-5; TRBD2 matches at 12 bases. The DNA end is a closer match to TRBJ2-7, so the J assignment may be wrong. This CDR3 region has 15 residues. Germline V gene sequence: CDR1 SGHVS, CDR2 FNYEAQ. CDR3 residues: CASSPTSGRFSEQYF. In nucleotides, the CDR3 is TGTGCCAGCAGCCCTACTAGCGGGAGGTTTTCCGAGCAGTACTTC.

The chain combines TRBV29-1 with TRBJ2-7; a weak D match, TRBD1 (6 bases). Trimming cost V 6 bases and J 2 bases, with 11 bases left between them. The germline V gene has CDR1 SQVTM and CDR2 ANQGSEA. The CDR3 consists of 12 residues. The CDR3 sequence is CSVTDRPYEQYF. CDR3 bases: TGCAGCGTAACGGACAGACCCTACGAGCAGTACTTC.